This T cell receptor beta chain was retrieved from a study of blood T cell repertoires in COVID-19. About the study: Acute and convalescent COVID-19 specimens originated in the United States, Italy and Spain. T cells, B-cell-depleted T cells, or PBMCs provided the cDNA or gDNA that served as material.

Authors' methods: Amplification with reference gene primers provided the estimates of nucleated cell counts. Using immunoSEQ multiplex PCR, the repertoire was profiled, and TCRdb retains in-frame clones only, with some absent. V and J calls and clone size are given by that table; D and trimming were obtained from the DNA. The table shows under 55,000 clones, with 60% to 80% occurring only once. V lost 0 bases and J 0 bases, leaving 9 bases between the germline ends. The CDR3 contains 15 residues. CDR1 LGHNA and CDR2 YNFKEQ come from the germline V gene. Sequencing input: peripheral blood. The chain recombines TRBV4-2 with TRBJ2-7; D is ambiguous. The sequence derives from a man aged 70 or older with acute or convalescent COVID-19. CDR3 bases: TGTGCCAGCAGCCAAGAACAGCTGAGCTCCTACGAGCAGTACTTC. This gives the protein CASSQEQLSSYEQYF.